This entry lists 11 T cell receptor beta chains sequenced from one sample in a study of cytomegalovirus exposure and HLA in healthy donors. The PCR used 60 Vbeta and 13 Jbeta primers. Profiling relied on immunoSEQ multiplex PCR, and the TCRdb table lists in-frame clones only, not all of them. Of tens of thousands of clones listed, about 70% are singletons. The sequenced sample was PBMCs. These receptors were collected from a woman aged 50 to 65 in good health and CMV-seropositive.

The chain employs TRBV7-9 and TRBJ1-5; D call uncertain. CDR3 length equals 14 residues. The germline V and J ends were trimmed by 8 bases and 0 bases, with 11 bases remaining between them. Germline V CDR1 and CDR2: SEHNR, FQNEAQ (reference sequence). The CDR3 bases are TGTGCCAGCTCCCCGGGGAATAGCAATCAGCCCCAGCATTTT. It translates to CASSPGNSNQPQHF.

This rearrangement joins TRBV9 to TRBJ2-1, with 9 bases identical to TRBD2. V shed 3 bases and J 0 bases; nucleotides not matched to a gene: 7. Germline CDR1 is SGDLS and CDR2 is YYNGEE. The CDR3 length is 17 residues. In DNA, the CDR3 is TGTGCCAGCAGCGCCCGACTAGCGGATGGCTCCTACAATGAGCAGTTCTTC. Translation gives CASSARLADGSYNEQFF. The variable domain in full, completed from reference TRBV9 and TRBJ2-1, reads DSGVTQTPKHLITATGQRVTLRCSPRSGDLSVYWYQQSLDQGLQFLIQYYNGEERAKGNILERFSAQQFPDLHSELNLSSLELGDSALYFCASSARLADGSYNEQFFGPGTRLTVL.

The gene calls are TRBV6-5 and TRBJ1-3; weak D call: TRBD1 (5 bases). Trimming stripped 5 bases from V and 0 bases from J, with 11 bases between. CDR3 length equals 15 residues. CDR1 and CDR2 (germline): MNHEY, SVGAGI. This CDR3 is CASSPADSSGNTIYF. CDR3 nucleotide sequence: TGTGCCAGCAGTCCCGCCGACAGCTCTGGAAACACCATATATTTT.

This sequence joins TRBV28 and TRBJ1-1; no definite D call. The germline gives CDR1 MDHEN, CDR2 SYDVKM. V gave up 3 bases and J gave up 5 bases, with 7 bases separating them. There are 12 residues in the CDR3. The CDR3 loop is CASSFEGTEAFF. DNA for the CDR3: TGTGCCAGCAGTTTTGAGGGTACTGAAGCTTTCTTT.

The CDR3 region has the DNA TGCAGCGTTTACAGTCCGAATGAGCAGTTCTTC. Its protein is CSVYSPNEQFF. The gene calls are TRBV29-1 and TRBJ2-1; no clear D. The CDR3 extends over 11 amino acids. Per germline, CDR1 SQVTM and CDR2 ANQGSEA. The V gene lost 5 bases and the J gene lost 7 bases, with 9 bases spanning the gap.

The V gene is TRBV6-5, the J gene TRBJ2-1; D remains ambiguous. Per the germline V gene, CDR1 is MNHEY and CDR2 is SVGAGI. With 2 bases removed from V and 4 bases from J, the gap between germline ends came to 12 bases. The CDR3 contains 15 residues. The CDR3 loop is CASSYRQVLYNEQFF. The CDR3 nucleotides are TGTGCCAGCAGTTACAGGCAGGTCTTATACAATGAGCAGTTCTTC.

This chain connects TRBV5-1 to TRBJ2-1; D remains ambiguous. The V end was cut by 7 bases, the J end by 0 bases, with 11 bases between. Germline assignment: CDR1 SGHRS and CDR2 YFSETQ. The CDR3 has 14 residues. The CDR3 protein is CASCQSLSYNEQFF. For the CDR3, the DNA is TGCGCCAGCTGTCAGTCTCTCTCCTACAATGAGCAGTTCTTC.

V and J are TRBV5-1 and TRBJ1-1; perhaps TRBD1 as D (5 bases). The CDR3 is 14 amino acids. V lost 4 bases and J 4 bases, leaving 14 bases between the germline ends. Germline V gives CDR1 SGHRS, CDR2 YFSETQ. The CDR3 DNA sequence: TGCGCCAGCAGCCACCCGGAGGGGATCACTGAAGCTTTCTTT. It specifies CASSHPEGITEAFF.

The J gene is TRBJ1-5, the V gene TRBV9, with a possible D match to TRBD1 (5 bases). The CDR3 contains 15 residues. Trimming shortened V by 0 bases and J by 1 base, and 8 bases separated the two germline ends. The germline gives CDR1 SGDLS, CDR2 YYNGEE. The CDR3: CASSVDGGSNQPQHF. DNA of the CDR3: TGTGCCAGCAGCGTAGATGGGGGGAGCAATCAGCCCCAGCATTTT. The full variable domain, completed using reference TRBV9 and TRBJ1-5, is DSGVTQTPKHLITATGQRVTLRCSPRSGDLSVYWYQQSLDQGLQFLIQYYNGEERAKGNILERFSAQQFPDLHSELNLSSLELGDSALYFCASSVDGGSNQPQHFGDGTRLSIL.

This sequence joins TRBV4-2 and TRBJ1-1; 9 nucleotides line up with TRBD1. CDR1 and CDR2 from the germline V gene are LGHNA and YNFKEQ. V trimming: 1 base; J trimming: 3 bases; junction bases outside the gene matches: 3. The CDR3 spans 15 residues. The CDR3 here is CASSQGQGVDTEAFF. In DNA, the CDR3 is TGTGCCAGCAGCCAAGGACAGGGGGTGGACACTGAAGCTTTCTTT.

This clone occurred a few times. This chain uses TRBV6-1 with TRBJ2-6; TRBD1 might be the D (5 bases). The CDR3 has 16 amino acids. Germline CDR1 reads MNHNS; CDR2 reads SASEGT. With 3 bases removed from V and 4 bases from J, the gap between germline ends came to 13 bases. Here the CDR3 reads CASSDPVGAGANVLTF. CDR3 in DNA: TGTGCCAGCAGTGACCCAGTAGGGGCCGGGGCCAACGTCCTGACTTTC.